This record looks at one TCR beta chain sequence and its context. These data belong to a study of blood T cell repertoires in COVID-19. Clones were sequenced by immunoSEQ multiplex PCR, and TCRdb holds only the in-frame ones, with some missing. The sample contains 170,000 or so clones, around 80% of which appear only once. CDR3 length: 14 residues. The ends were cut back, 5 bases at V and 8 bases at J, with 17 bases in the middle. Per germline, CDR1 LNHDA and CDR2 SQIVND (reference sequence). The sequenced sample was peripheral blood. The source of this sequence is a woman in her sixties or seventies with acute or convalescent COVID-19. The chain is built from TRBV19 and TRBJ2-3; maybe TRBD2 (5 bases). This CDR3 reads CASSANLRAGTQYF. As DNA, the CDR3 is TGTGCCAGTAGTGCTAATTTGCGGGCTGGTACGCAGTATTTT.